These 9 T cell receptor beta chains came from one sample sequenced in a study of patients and donors after allogeneic stem cell transplantation (dated by TCRdb to the early 2020s). Library construction relied on RT-PCR. Sequencer: NextSeq 550. TCRdb reprocessing: public reads trimmed at Q25 with fastp, clones called with MiXCR, in-frame beta chains kept. Identical CDR3 proteins give one entry, which carries the most common genes and DNA. The sample contains about 230,000 distinct CDR3 sequences, around an eighth of them found a single time. About 9.9% of the sample belongs to the ten largest clones. Material: blood, either unsorted or a sorted T cell fraction (not recorded which). The receptors were gathered from a human donor who was either an allogeneic HSCT recipient or a stem cell or donor lymphocyte infusion donor (not recorded which). It is not recorded whose cells these are; they may come from a transplant donor.

This chain connects TRBV14 to TRBJ2-5; D gene uncertain. The V gene lost 0 bases and the J gene lost 6 bases, with 8 bases spanning the gap. Germline values: CDR1 SGHDN, CDR2 FVKESK. The CDR3 spans 13 residues. The CDR3 bases are TGTGCCAGCAGCCAAGACAGGATACAGACCCAGTACTTC. This sequence encodes CASSQDRIQTQYF.

This clonotype appeared a few times. Here the CDR3 reads CASSRAGGRRHEQFF. The CDR3 DNA sequence: TGTGCCAGCAGTCGAGCAGGCGGGAGACGTCATGAGCAGTTCTTC. The V call is TRBV12-3 or TRBV12-4, the J call TRBJ2-1; 7 positions match TRBD2. V shed 5 bases, J shed 8 bases, and the junction held 12 bases outside the gene matches. The CDR3 is 15 amino acids.

The rearrangement links TRBV11-2 to TRBJ1-2, with D tentatively TRBD1 (5 bases). Trimming took off 1 base at V and 6 bases at J, with 12 bases between the two ends. This CDR3 contains 14 residues. Germline CDR1 reads SGHAT; CDR2 reads FQNNGV. The DNA of the CDR3 is TGTGCCAGCAGCTTAGGGGGTGGGGCTGATGGCTACACCTTC. Encoded protein: CASSLGGGADGYTF.

At least ten counts were recorded for this clonotype. This chain joins TRBV5-1 and TRBJ2-2; tentatively, D is TRBD1 or TRBD2 (5 bases each). Trimming shortened V by 3 bases and J by 3 bases, and 9 bases separated the two germline ends. The CDR3 loop spans 14 amino acids. CDR1 and CDR2 from the germline V gene are SGHRS and YFSETQ. The CDR3 DNA is TGCGCCAGCAGCTCCGGGACCTACACCGGGGAGCTGTTTTTT. Amino acid sequence: CASSSGTYTGELFF.

This clonotype showed up just a few times. The chain couples TRBV7-2 to TRBJ1-2, with D perhaps TRBD1 (5 bases). Trimming left V 5 bases short and J 2 bases short, with 12 bases between. CDR3 size: 14 residues. Germline V lookup: CDR1 SGHTA, CDR2 FQGNSA. CDR3 loop: CASSVGRTNYGYTF. CDR3 DNA: TGTGCCAGCAGCGTGGGACGGACAAACTATGGCTACACCTTC.

This clonotype turned up a few times. The rearrangement joins TRBV7-2 to TRBJ1-3, with D hard to call. The germline V and J ends were trimmed by 8 bases and 0 bases, with 11 bases remaining between them. This CDR3 region has 14 residues. CDR1 and CDR2 from the germline V gene are SGHTA and FQGNSA. The chain's CDR3 is CASFLANSGNTIYF. The CDR3 bases are TGTGCCAGCTTCTTAGCAAACTCTGGAAACACCATATATTTT.

The sample holds a few counts of this clonotype. The chain couples TRBV10-3 to TRBJ1-2; TRBD1 aligns across 10 bases. V shed 3 bases and J 6 bases; nucleotides not matched to a gene: 4. Per the germline V gene, CDR1 is ENHRY and CDR2 is SYGVKD. CDR3 length: 14 amino acids. As DNA, the CDR3 is TGTGCCATCAGTGAAGGACAGGGGGGGGATGGCTACACCTTC. Amino acid sequence: CAISEGQGGDGYTF.

This clonotype occurred a few times. This rearrangement joins TRBV2 to TRBJ1-5, with D uncertain. CDR3 length: 14 amino acids. CDR1 and CDR2 (germline): SNHLY, FYNNEI. V lost 3 bases and J lost 3, with 9 bases in between. CDR3 loop: CASSDPYPNQPQHF. The CDR3 coding sequence is TGTGCCAGCAGTGACCCCTATCCCAATCAGCCCCAGCATTTT.

The chain joins TRBV6-1 to TRBJ2-2; D might be TRBD1 (6 bases). This CDR3 spans 16 amino acids. Germline lookup yields CDR1 MNHNS and CDR2 SASEGT. Trimming left V 2 bases short and J 2 bases short, with 12 bases between. The CDR3 sequence is CASSESHRVNTGELFF. CDR3 coding DNA: TGTGCCAGCAGTGAATCCCACAGGGTAAACACCGGGGAGCTGTTTTTT.